This T cell receptor beta chain is from a study of T cells in Graves' hyperthyroidism and ophthalmopathy. At the level of the study: It was at initial diagnosis, before any treatment, that peripheral blood was collected. Whole-study findings and limits: In simple terms, a model built on 13 V-J features told ophthalmopathy apart from stable hyperthyroidism.

This clonotype occurred many times. Antigen specificity is unknown. From RNA transcripts, TCR beta CDR3 regions were amplified. The TCR CDR3 was amplified in a first-round RT-PCR using the HTBI primer set. Each CDR3 protein gets one entry after TCRdb re-called the multiplex PCR reads with MiXCR. The sample includes 500,000 to 650,000 distinct CDR3 sequences, about 20% of them seen just once. Those patients with uncontrolled infection, other autoimmune disease, pregnancy or lactation were excluded. CDR3 size: 17 residues. The V and J ends lost 1 base and 2 bases, in that order; junction bases with no gene match: 7. Per the germline V gene, CDR1 is LGHNA and CDR2 is YSLEER.

The clonotype was recovered from a man between 40 and 49 years old with Graves' ophthalmopathy. The gene calls are TRBV4-3 and TRBJ2-5; 10 bases map to TRBD2. The sample was blood. The CDR3 protein is CASSQGLAGRGQETQYF. The DNA of the CDR3 is TGCGCCAGCAGCCAAGGACTAGCGGGTAGAGGGCAAGAGACCCAGTACTTC.